This TCR beta chain was identified in a study of cytomegalovirus exposure and HLA in healthy donors. A note on this clone: Its antigen is unidentified.

The PCR had 60 Vbeta and 13 Jbeta primers. Produced via immunoSEQ multiplex PCR; TCRdb's table is partial and in-frame only. The sample comprises 200,000 to 250,000 clones, around 86% of which are singletons, and roughly 2.5% rests with the top ten. Germline loops: CDR1 SGHVS, CDR2 FQNEAQ. The CDR3 is 15 residues long. V dropped 5 bases and J dropped 2; count of bases not matched to a gene: 4. General study findings and limits: Highly shared variants forming one cluster were likely a sequencing artifact.

This chain uses TRBV7-8 with TRBJ2-5; TRBD2 matches at 11 bases. The specimen sequenced was PBMCs. The receptor's source is a middle-aged woman in good health and CMV-seronegative. DNA for the CDR3: TGTGCCAGCAGCCGACTAGCGGGACAACAAGAGACCCAGTACTTC. Translating it yields CASSRLAGQQETQYF.